The 16 T cell receptor beta chains presented below share a single source sample, sequenced in a study of T cell repertoires in cytomegalovirus infection. TCRdb processed the reads anew with MiXCR; each CDR3 protein has one entry. The table has tens of thousands of distinct CDR3 sequences, roughly 20% seen once. No antigen has been assigned to these receptors. This material consisted of CD8+ T cells from cultured PBMCs, taken from culture after CMV antigen stimulation. These receptors all come from a human donor in good health (CMV status not recorded). Some clones in this sample may be carry-over from other donors' samples.

The chain combines TRBV7-8 with TRBJ1-3; 8 positions agree with TRBD1. This CDR3 has 16 amino acids. The germline CDR1 and CDR2 sequences are SGHVS and FQNEAQ. Trimming at V came to 5 bases and at J to 1 base, leaving 7 bases not matched to a gene. The CDR3 DNA follows: TGTGCCAGCAGCCTAGTGGGGACAGGATCTGGAAACACCATATATTTT. Its protein product is CASSLVGTGSGNTIYF. The full variable domain, its missing parts supplied by reference TRBV7-8 and TRBJ1-3, is GAGVSQSPRYKVAKRGQDVALRCDPISGHVSLFWYQQALGQGPEFLTYFQNEAQLDKSGLPSDRFFAERPEGSVSTLKIQRTQQEDSAVYLCASSLVGTGSGNTIYFGEGSWLTVV.

The rearrangement links TRBV12-3 or TRBV12-4 to TRBJ2-7, with D unresolved. CDR3 length: 12 residues. V lost 4 bases, J lost 3 bases, and 7 bases lay in between. The CDR3 DNA sequence: TGTGCCAGCAGTTACTACAGCTACGAGCAGTACTTC. The encoded protein is CASSYYSYEQYF.

This chain uses TRBV29-1 with TRBJ2-5; maybe TRBD1 (6 bases). The length of the CDR3 is 12 residues. CDR1 is SQVTM and CDR2 is ANQGSEA in the germline V gene. The germline V and J ends were trimmed by 6 bases and 4 bases, with 12 bases remaining between them. CDR3 sequence: CSVGQRGETQYF. The CDR3 region has the DNA TGCAGCGTAGGACAGAGAGGAGAGACCCAGTACTTC.

This clonotype showed up many times. The chain joins TRBV20-1 to TRBJ2-1; 7 positions match TRBD2. The trim removed 3 bases at V and 4 bases at J, leaving 6 bases unmatched. Germline V CDR1 and CDR2: DFQATT, SNEGSKA (reference sequence). CDR3 size: 14 residues. CDR3 region: CSASEGLGYNEQFF. The CDR3 DNA follows: TGCAGTGCTAGCGAAGGACTAGGTTACAATGAGCAGTTCTTC.

The genes are TRBV7-8 and TRBJ2-7, with D uncertain. The V gene lost 0 bases and the J gene lost 6 bases, with 9 bases spanning the gap. Germline CDR1 is SGHVS and CDR2 is FQNEAQ. The CDR3 totals 13 residues. As DNA, the CDR3 is TGTGCCAGCAGCTTAGCCCCGGTAGGCGAGCAGTACTTC. Translating it yields CASSLAPVGEQYF.

The rearrangement links TRBV6-5 to TRBJ1-5, with D unclear. V was pared by 0 bases and J by 7 bases, with 10 bases between. CDR3 length equals 14 residues. Germline lookup yields CDR1 MNHEY and CDR2 SVGAGI. CDR3 nucleotides: TGTGCCAGCAGTTACTCATTAGGTAGCCAGCCCCAGCATTTT. This translates into CASSYSLGSQPQHF.

In its sample, this clonotype was seen a few times. The chain employs TRBV28 and TRBJ1-2; TRBD1 agrees at 7 bases. With V trimmed by 4 bases and J by 0 bases, 2 bases remained unmatched. The CDR3 covers 14 residues. The V gene's germline CDR1 is MDHEN and CDR2 SYDVKM. In DNA, the CDR3 is TGTGCCAGCAGTTCCGGGACAGCTAACTATGGCTACACCTTC. Translating it yields CASSSGTANYGYTF.

The rearrangement uses TRBV7-2 and TRBJ1-1; D call uncertain. The CDR3 is made up of 13 amino acids. Germline V gene data show CDR1 as SGHTA and CDR2 as FQGNSA. Trimming stripped 1 base from V and 10 bases from J, with 13 bases between. CDR3 in DNA: TGTGCCAGCAGCTTAGGCCGGGGTGCTGGAGCTTTCTTT. Its protein product is CASSLGRGAGAFF.

The gene calls are TRBV11-2 and TRBJ1-2; 8 bases line up with TRBD1. The germline V gene has CDR1 SGHAT and CDR2 FQNNGV. This CDR3 has 15 amino acids. The V gene end was trimmed by 0 bases and the J gene end by 7 bases; junction bases not matched to a gene: 7. The chain's CDR3 is CASSLEARGRRGYTF. The CDR3 DNA reads TGTGCCAGCAGCTTAGAGGCCAGGGGGCGCCGTGGCTACACCTTC. The full variable domain, rest sourced from reference TRBV11-2 and TRBJ1-2, is EAGVAQSPRYKIIEKRQSVAFWCNPISGHATLYWYQQILGQGPKLLIQFQNNGVVDDSQLPKDRFSAERLKGVDSTLKIQPAKLEDSAVYLCASSLEARGRRGYTFGSGTRLTVV.

This clonotype has at least ten counts. This chain joins TRBV20-1 and TRBJ2-7; 7 nucleotides align to TRBD2. Germline CDR1 DFQATT, CDR2 SNEGSKA (reference sequence). The length of the CDR3 is 13 residues. V lost 3 bases to trimming and J lost 0 bases; unmatched junction nucleotides: 2. The CDR3 region is CSASGRSSYEQYF. Here the CDR3 DNA reads TGCAGTGCTAGCGGGAGGAGCTCCTACGAGCAGTACTTC.

The chain recombines TRBV28 with TRBJ1-2; D ambiguous. CDR3 length: 15 residues. V was cut by 8 bases and J by 4 bases, with 20 bases left in between. Per the germline V gene, CDR1 is MDHEN and CDR2 is SYDVKM. The CDR3 bases are TGTGCCAGCCTCAGTTTGGGCCATTCGGGCTATGGCTACACCTTC. As protein: CASLSLGHSGYGYTF.

This clonotype has more than one count but fewer than ten. This chain links TRBV19 with TRBJ2-7; 8 nucleotides agree with TRBD1. V dropped 1 base and J dropped 7; count of bases not matched to a gene: 9. The germline V gene has CDR1 LNHDA and CDR2 SQIVND (reference sequence). The CDR3 contains 15 residues. The CDR3 here is CASSIGFRGLWEQYF. The DNA for the CDR3 is TGTGCCAGTAGTATAGGTTTCAGGGGGCTATGGGAGCAGTACTTC.

V is TRBV7-2 and J is TRBJ1-2; the D is unclear. The CDR3 extends over 16 amino acids. Germline assignment: CDR1 SGHTA and CDR2 FQGNSA. The V and J ends lost 5 bases and 5 bases respectively, with 21 bases between them. The CDR3 coding sequence is TGTGCCAGCAGCCGTAGCGGCGTTTCGTTGATTTATGGCTACACCTTC. Amino acids: CASSRSGVSLIYGYTF.

The V call is TRBV12-3 or TRBV12-4, the J call TRBJ2-5; 10 bases are shared with TRBD2. With V trimmed by 5 bases and J by 1 base, 1 base remained unmatched. CDR3 length equals 14 residues. The DNA of the CDR3 is TGTGCCAGCAGTAGCGGGGGGGCCCAAGAGACCCAGTACTTC. This sequence encodes CASSSGGAQETQYF.

Many counts were recorded for this clonotype. The chain joins TRBV29-1 to TRBJ2-2; 7 positions agree with TRBD2. V dropped 7 bases and J dropped 4; count of bases not matched to a gene: 9. The germline CDR1 and CDR2 sequences are SQVTM and ANQGSEA. The CDR3 contains 14 residues. The CDR3 region is CSGAEGGSTGELFF. The CDR3 nucleotides read TGCAGCGGGGCTGAGGGCGGGAGCACCGGGGAGCTGTTTTTT.

Only a few counts were recorded for this clonotype. The genes are TRBV6-2 or TRBV6-3 and TRBJ2-2; 11 nucleotides align to TRBD1. This CDR3 is built from 15 residues. Germline trimming cut 4 bases from V and 7 bases from J; bases unmatched to any gene: 5. CDR1 MNHEY and CDR2 SVGEGT come from the germline V gene. CDR3 region: CASSSGQGAVGELFF. The CDR3 DNA follows: TGTGCCAGCAGTTCCGGACAGGGGGCGGTCGGGGAGCTGTTTTTT.